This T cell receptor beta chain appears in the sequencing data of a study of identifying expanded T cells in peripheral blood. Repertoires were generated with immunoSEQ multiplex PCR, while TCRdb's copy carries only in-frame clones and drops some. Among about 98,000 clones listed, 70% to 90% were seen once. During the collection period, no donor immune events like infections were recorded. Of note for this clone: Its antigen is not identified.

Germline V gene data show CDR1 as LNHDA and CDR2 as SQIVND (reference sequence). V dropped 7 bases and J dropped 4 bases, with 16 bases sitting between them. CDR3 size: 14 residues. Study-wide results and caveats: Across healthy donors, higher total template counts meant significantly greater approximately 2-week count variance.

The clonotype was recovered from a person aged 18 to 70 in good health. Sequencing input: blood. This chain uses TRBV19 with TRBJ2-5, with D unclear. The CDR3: CASTKGSWGETQYF. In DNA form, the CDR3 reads TGTGCCAGTACCAAAGGCTCTTGGGGAGAGACCCAGTACTTC.